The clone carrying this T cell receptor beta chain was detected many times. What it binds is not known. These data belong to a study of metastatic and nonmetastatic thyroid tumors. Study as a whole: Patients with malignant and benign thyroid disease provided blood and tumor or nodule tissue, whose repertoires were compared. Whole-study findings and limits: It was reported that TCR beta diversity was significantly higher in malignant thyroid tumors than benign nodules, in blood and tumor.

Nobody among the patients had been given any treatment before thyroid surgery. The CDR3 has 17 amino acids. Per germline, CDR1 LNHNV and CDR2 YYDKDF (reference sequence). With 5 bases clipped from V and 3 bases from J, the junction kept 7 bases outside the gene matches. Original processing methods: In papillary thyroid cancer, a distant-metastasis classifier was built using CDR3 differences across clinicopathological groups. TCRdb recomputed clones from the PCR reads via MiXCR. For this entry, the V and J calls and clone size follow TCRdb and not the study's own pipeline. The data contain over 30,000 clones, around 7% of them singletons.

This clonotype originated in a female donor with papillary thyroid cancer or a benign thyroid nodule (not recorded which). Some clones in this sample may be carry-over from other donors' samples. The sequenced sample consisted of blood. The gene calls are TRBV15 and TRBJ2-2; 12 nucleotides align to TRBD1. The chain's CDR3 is CATSGGQGALDTGELFF. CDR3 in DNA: TGTGCCACCAGCGGGGGACAGGGGGCTTTGGACACCGGGGAGCTGTTTTTT.